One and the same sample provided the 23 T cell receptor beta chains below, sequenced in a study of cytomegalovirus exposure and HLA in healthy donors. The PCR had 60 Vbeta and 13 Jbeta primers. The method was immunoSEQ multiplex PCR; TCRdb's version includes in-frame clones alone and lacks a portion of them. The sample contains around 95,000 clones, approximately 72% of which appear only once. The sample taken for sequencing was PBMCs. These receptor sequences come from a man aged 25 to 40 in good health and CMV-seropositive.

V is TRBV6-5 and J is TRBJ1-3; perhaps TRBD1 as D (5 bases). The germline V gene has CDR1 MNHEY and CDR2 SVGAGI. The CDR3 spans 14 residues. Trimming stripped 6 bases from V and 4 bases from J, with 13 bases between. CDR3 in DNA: TGTGCCAGCAGGGGGGGATCTGGCGGAAACACCATATATTTT. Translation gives CASRGGSGGNTIYF.

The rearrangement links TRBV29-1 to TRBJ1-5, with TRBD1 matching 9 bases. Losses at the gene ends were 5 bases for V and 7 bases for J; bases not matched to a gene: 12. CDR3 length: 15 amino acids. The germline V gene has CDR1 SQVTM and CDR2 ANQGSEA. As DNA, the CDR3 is TGCAGCGTTCAGGTGACAGGGGGGATAGGGCAGCCCCAGCATTTT. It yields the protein CSVQVTGGIGQPQHF.

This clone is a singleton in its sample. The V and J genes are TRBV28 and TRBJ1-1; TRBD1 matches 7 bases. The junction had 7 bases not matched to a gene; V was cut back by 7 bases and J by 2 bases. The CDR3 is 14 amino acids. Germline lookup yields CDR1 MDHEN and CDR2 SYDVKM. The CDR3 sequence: CASNWGQLNTEAFF. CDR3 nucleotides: TGTGCCAGCAACTGGGGACAGCTTAACACTGAAGCTTTCTTT.

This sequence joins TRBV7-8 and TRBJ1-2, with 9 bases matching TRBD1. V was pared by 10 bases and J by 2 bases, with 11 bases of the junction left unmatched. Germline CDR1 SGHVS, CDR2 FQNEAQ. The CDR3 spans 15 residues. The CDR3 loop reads CAIGQGRSTNYGYTF. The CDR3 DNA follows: TGTGCCATCGGACAGGGGCGATCCACCAACTATGGCTACACCTTC.

CDR3 in amino acids: CASSPTDRGPGQETQYF. CDR3 DNA: TGTGCCAGCAGTCCCACGGACAGGGGGCCTGGTCAAGAGACCCAGTACTTC. This chain links TRBV25-1 with TRBJ2-5, with 11 bases matching TRBD1. V shed 5 bases, J shed 2 bases, and the junction held 10 bases outside the gene matches. This CDR3 has 17 residues. Per germline, CDR1 MGHDK and CDR2 SYGVNS.

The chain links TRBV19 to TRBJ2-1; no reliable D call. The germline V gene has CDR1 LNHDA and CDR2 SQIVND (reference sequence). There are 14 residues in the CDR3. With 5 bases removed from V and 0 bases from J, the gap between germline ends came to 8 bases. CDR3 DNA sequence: TGTGCCAGTAGTCGCGCCTTCTCCTACAATGAGCAGTTCTTC. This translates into CASSRAFSYNEQFF.

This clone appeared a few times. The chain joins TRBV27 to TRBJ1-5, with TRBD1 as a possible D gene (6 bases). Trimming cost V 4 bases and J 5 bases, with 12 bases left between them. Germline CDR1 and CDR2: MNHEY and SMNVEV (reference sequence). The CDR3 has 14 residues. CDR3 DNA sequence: TGTGCCAGCAGTTCACAGGGATACTATCAGCCCCAGCATTTT. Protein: CASSSQGYYQPQHF.

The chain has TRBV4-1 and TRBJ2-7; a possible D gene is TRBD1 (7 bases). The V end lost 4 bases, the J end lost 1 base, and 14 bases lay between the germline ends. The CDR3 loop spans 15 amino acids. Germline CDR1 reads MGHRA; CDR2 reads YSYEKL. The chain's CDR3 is CASSPRGTASYEQYF. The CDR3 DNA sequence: TGCGCCAGCAGCCCCCGCGGGACAGCTTCCTACGAGCAGTACTTC.

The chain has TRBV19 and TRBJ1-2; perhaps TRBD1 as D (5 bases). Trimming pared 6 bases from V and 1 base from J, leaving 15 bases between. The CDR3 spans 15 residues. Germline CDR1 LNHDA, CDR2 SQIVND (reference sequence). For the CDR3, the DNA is TGTGCCAGTAGCATGACCGGACACTTTAACTATGGCTACACCTTC. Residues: CASSMTGHFNYGYTF.

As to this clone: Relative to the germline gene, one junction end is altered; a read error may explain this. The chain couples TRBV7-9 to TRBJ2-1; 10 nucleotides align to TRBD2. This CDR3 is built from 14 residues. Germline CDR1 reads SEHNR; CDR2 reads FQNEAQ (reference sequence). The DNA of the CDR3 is TGTTCCAGCAGCGCGGGACTAGCGAGTAATGAGCAGTTCTTC. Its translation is CSSSAGLASNEQFF. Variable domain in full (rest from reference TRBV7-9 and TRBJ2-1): DTGVSQNPRHKITKRGQNVTFRCDPISEHNRLYWYRQTLGQGPEFLTYFQNEAQLEKSRLLSDRFSAERPKGSFSTLEIQRTEQGDSAMYLCSSSAGLASNEQFFGPGTRLTVL.

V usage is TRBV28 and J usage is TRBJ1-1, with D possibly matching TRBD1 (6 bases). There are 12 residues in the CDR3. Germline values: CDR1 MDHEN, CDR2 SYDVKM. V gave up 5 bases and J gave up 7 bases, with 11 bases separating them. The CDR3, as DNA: TGTGCCAGCAGTGTCAACAGGGATGAAGCTTTCTTT. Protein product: CASSVNRDEAFF.

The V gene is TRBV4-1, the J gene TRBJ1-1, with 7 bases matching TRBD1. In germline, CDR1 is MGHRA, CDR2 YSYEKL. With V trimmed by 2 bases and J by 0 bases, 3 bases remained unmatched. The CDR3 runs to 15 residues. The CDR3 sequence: CASSQPGTVNTEAFF. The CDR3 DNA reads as TGCGCCAGCAGCCAACCCGGGACAGTGAACACTGAAGCTTTCTTT.

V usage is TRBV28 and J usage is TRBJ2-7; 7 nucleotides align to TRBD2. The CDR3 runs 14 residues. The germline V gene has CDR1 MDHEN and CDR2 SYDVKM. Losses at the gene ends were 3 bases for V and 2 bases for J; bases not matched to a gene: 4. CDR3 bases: TGTGCCAGCAGTTTTCGGGGGGTAGCCTACGAGCAGTACTTC. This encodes CASSFRGVAYEQYF. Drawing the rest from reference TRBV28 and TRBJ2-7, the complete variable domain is DVKVTQSSRYLVKRTGEKVFLECVQDMDHENMFWYRQDPGLGLRLIYFSYDVKMKEKGDIPEGYSVSREKKERFSLILESASTNQTSMYLCASSFRGVAYEQYFGPGTRLTVT.

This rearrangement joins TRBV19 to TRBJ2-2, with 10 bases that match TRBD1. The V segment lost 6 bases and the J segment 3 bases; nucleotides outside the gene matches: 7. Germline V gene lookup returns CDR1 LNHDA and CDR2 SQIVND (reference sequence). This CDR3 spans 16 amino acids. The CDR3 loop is CASRTSGTGDTGELFF. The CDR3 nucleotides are TGTGCCAGTAGAACCAGCGGGACAGGGGACACCGGGGAGCTGTTTTTT.

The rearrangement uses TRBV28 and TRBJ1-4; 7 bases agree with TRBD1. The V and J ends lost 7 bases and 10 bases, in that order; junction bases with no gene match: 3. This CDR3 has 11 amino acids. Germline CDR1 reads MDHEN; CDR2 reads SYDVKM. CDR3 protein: CASIYRGKLFF. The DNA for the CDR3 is TGTGCCAGCATATACAGGGGAAAACTGTTTTTT.

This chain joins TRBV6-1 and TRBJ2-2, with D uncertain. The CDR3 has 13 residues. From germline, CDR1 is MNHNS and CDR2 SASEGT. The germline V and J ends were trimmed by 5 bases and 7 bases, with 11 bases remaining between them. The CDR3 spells CASSPDSIGELFF. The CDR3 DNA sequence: TGTGCCAGCAGTCCCGACTCGATCGGGGAGCTGTTTTTT.

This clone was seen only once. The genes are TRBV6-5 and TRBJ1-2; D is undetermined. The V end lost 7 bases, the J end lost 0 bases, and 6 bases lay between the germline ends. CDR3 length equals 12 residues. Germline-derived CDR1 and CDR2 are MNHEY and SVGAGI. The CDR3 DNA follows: TGTGCCAGCACCGTTTCTAACTATGGCTACACCTTC. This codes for CASTVSNYGYTF.

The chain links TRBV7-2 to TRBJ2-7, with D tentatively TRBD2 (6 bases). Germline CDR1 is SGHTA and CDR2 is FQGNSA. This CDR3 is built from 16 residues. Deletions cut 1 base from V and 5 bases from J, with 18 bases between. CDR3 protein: CASSLVGGDGRNEQYF. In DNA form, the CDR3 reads TGTGCCAGCAGCTTAGTAGGAGGGGACGGTAGGAACGAGCAGTACTTC.

CDR3 amino acids: CATSKTTRGSNQPQHF. CDR3 nucleotides: TGTGCCACCAGCAAGACCACAAGGGGTAGCAATCAGCCCCAGCATTTT. J is TRBJ1-5 and V is TRBV15; the D gene is possibly TRBD1 (5 bases). CDR3 size: 16 residues. V lost 4 bases, J lost 0 bases, and 13 bases lay in between. Germline V gene sequence: CDR1 LNHNV, CDR2 YYDKDF (reference sequence).

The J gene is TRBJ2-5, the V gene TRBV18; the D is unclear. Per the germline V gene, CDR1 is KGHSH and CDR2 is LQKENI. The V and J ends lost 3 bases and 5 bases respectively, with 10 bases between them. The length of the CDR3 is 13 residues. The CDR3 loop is CASSPVGPETQYF. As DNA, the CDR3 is TGTGCCAGCTCACCGGTGGGCCCGGAGACCCAGTACTTC.

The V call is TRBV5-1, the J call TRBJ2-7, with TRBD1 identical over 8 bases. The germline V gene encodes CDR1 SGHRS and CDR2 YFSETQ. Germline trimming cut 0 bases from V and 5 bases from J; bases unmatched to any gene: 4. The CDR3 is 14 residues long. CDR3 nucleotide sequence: TGCGCCAGCAGCTTGGGGCAGGGGGCGGACGAGCAGTACTTC. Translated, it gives CASSLGQGADEQYF.

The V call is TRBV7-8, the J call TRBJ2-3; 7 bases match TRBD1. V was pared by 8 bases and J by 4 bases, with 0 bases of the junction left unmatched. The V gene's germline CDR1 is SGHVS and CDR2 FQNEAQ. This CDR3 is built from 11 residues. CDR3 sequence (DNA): TGTGCCAGCCAGGGGGCAGATACGCAGTATTTT. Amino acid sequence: CASQGADTQYF.

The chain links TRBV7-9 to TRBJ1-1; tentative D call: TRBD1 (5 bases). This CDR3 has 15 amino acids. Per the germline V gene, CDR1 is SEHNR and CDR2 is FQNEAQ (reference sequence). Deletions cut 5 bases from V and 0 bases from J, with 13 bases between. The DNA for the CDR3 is TGTGCCAGCAGCCCGGTGGGGCACATGAACACTGAAGCTTTCTTT. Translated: CASSPVGHMNTEAFF.